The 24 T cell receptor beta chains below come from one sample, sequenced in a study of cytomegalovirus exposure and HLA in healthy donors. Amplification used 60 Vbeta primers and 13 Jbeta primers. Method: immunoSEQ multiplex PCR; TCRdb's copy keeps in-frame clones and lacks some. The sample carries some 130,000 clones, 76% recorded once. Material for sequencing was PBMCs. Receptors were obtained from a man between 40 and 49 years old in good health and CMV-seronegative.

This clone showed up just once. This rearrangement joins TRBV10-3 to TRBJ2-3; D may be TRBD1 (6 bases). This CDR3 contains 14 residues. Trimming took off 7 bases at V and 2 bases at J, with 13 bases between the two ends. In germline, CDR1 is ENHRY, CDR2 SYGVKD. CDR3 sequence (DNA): TGTGCCATCAAGACAGGTTTACTCACAGATACGCAGTATTTT. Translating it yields CAIKTGLLTDTQYF.

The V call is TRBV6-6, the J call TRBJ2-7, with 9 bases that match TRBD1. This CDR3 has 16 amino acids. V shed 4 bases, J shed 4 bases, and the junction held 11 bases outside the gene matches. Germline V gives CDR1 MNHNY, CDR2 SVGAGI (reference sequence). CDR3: CASSLDRGGGSYEQYF. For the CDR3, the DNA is TGTGCCAGCAGTTTGGACAGGGGAGGGGGATCATACGAGCAGTACTTC.

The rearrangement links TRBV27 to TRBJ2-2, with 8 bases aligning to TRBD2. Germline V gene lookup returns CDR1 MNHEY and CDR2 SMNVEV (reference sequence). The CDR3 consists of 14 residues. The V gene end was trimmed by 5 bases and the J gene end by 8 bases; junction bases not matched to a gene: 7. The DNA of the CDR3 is TGTGCCAGCAGTACGGGACTAGTTGTTGGGGAGCTGTTTTTT. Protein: CASSTGLVVGELFF.

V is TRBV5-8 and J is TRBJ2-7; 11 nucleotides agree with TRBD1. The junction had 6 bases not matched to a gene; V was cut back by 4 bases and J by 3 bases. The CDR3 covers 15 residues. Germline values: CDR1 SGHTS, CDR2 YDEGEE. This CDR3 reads CASSEEDRGHYEQYF. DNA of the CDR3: TGTGCCAGCAGCGAAGAGGACAGGGGGCACTACGAGCAGTACTTC. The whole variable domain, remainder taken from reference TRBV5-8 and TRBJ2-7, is EAGVTQSPTHLIKTRGQQATLRCSPISGHTSVYWYQQALGLGLQFLLWYDEGEERNRGNFPPRFSGRQFPNYSSELNVNALELEDSALYLCASSEEDRGHYEQYFGPGTRLTVT.

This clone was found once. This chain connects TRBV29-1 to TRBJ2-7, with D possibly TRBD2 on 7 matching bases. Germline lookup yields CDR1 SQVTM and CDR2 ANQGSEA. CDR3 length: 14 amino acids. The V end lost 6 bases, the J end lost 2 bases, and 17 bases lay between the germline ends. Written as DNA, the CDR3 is TGCAGCGTCCTTAGGGGGGGGGCACCCTACGAGCAGTACTTC. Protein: CSVLRGGAPYEQYF.

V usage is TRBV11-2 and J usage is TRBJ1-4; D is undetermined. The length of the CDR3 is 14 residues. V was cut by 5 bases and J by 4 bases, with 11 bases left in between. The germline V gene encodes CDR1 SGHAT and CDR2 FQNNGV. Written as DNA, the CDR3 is TGTGCCAGCAGCCCATCTATTGGTAATGAAAAACTGTTTTTT. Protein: CASSPSIGNEKLFF.

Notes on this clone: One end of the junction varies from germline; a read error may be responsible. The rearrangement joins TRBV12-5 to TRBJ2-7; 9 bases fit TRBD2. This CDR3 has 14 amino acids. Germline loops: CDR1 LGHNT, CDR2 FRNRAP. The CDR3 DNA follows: TGTGCTAGTGGTTTCGGTCTAGCGGGGACGATAAGACACTTC. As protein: CASGFGLAGTIRHF.

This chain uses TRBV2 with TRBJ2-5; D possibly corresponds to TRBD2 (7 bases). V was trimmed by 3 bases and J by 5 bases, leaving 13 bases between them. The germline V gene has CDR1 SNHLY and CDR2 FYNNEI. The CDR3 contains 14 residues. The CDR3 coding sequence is TGTGCCAGCAGTGAGGGGGGGCTGGGGGAGACCCAGTACTTC. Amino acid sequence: CASSEGGLGETQYF.

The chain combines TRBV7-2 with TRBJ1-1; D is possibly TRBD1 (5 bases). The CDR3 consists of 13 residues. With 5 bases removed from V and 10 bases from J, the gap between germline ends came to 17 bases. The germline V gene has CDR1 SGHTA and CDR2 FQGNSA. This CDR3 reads CASSPTQGGLAFF. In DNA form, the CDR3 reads TGTGCCAGCAGCCCAACTCAGGGTGGGTTAGCTTTCTTT.

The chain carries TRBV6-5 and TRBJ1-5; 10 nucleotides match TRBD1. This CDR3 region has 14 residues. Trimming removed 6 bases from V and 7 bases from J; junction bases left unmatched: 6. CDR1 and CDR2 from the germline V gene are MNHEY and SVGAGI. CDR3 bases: TGTGCCAGCAGCCGGGACAGGGGCGGCCAGCCCCAGCATTTT. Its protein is CASSRDRGGQPQHF.

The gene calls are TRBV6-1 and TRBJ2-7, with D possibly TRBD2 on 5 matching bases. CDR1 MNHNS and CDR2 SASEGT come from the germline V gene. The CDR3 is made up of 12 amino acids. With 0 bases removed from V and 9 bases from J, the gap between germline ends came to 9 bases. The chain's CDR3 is CASSEASGWQYF. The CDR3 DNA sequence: TGTGCCAGCAGTGAAGCTTCGGGGTGGCAGTACTTC.

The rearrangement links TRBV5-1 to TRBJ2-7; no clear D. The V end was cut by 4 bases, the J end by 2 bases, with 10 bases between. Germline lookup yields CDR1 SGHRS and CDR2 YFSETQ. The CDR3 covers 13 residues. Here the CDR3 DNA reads TGCGCCAGCAGCCCTAATTTGGCCTACGAGCAGTACTTC. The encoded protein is CASSPNLAYEQYF.

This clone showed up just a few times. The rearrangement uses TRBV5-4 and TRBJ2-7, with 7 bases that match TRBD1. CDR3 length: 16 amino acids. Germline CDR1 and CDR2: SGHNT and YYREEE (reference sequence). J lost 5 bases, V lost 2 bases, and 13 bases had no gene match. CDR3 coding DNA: TGTGCCAGCAGCTTCCCGGGACAGTATACTCTAGACGAGCAGTACTTC. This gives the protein CASSFPGQYTLDEQYF.

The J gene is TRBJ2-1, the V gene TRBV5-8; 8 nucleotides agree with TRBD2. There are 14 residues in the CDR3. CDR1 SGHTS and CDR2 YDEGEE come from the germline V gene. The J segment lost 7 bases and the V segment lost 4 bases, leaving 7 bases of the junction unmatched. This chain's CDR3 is CASSRAGVVNEQFF. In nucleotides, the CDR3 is TGTGCCAGCAGCCGAGCGGGGGTGGTTAATGAGCAGTTCTTC.

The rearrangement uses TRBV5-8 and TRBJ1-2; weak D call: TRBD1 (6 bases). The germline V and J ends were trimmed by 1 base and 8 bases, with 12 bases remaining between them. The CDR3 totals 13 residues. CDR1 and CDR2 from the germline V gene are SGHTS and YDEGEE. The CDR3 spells CASSLLAGAGYTF. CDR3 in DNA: TGTGCCAGCAGCTTGTTGGCAGGGGCCGGCTACACCTTC.

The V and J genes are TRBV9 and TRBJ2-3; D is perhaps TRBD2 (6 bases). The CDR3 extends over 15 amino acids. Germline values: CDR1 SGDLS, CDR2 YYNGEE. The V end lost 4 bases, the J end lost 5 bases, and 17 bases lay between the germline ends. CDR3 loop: CASSRPSGEQDTQYF. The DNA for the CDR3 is TGTGCCAGCAGCCGTCCCTCGGGGGAGCAAGATACGCAGTATTTT.

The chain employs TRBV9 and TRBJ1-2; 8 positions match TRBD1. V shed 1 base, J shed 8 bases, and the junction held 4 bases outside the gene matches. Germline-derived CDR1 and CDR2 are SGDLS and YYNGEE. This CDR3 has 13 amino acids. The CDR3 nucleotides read TGTGCCAGCAGCGTATCGGACAGGGACGGCTACACCTTC. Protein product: CASSVSDRDGYTF.

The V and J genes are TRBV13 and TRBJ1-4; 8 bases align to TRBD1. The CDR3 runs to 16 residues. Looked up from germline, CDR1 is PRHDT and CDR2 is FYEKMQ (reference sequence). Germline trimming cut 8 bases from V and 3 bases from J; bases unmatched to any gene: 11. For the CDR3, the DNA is TGTGCCAGCCGATGGAACAGGGGGGGAGCTAATGAAAAACTGTTTTTT. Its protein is CASRWNRGGANEKLFF.

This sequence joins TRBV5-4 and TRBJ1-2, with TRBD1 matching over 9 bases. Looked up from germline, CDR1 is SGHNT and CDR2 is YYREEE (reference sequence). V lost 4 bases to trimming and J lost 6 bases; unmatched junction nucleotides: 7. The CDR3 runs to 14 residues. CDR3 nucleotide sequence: TGTGCCAGCAGCAGGGGACAGGGTGGCAATGGCTACACCTTC. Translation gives CASSRGQGGNGYTF.

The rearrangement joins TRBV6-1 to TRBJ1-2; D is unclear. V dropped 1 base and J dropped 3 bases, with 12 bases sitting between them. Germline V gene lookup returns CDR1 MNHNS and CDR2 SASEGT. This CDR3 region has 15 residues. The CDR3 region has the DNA TGTGCCAGCAGTGAAGAGACCGCGGTAGACTATGGCTACACCTTC. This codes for CASSEETAVDYGYTF.

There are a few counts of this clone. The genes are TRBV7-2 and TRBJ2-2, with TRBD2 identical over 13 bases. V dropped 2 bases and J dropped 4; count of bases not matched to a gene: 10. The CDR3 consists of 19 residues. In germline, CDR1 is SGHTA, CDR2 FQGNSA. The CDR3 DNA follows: TGTGCCAGCAGCTTAAAGGGAGCCCGACTAGCGGGAGGCACCGGGGAGCTGTTTTTT. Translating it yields CASSLKGARLAGGTGELFF.

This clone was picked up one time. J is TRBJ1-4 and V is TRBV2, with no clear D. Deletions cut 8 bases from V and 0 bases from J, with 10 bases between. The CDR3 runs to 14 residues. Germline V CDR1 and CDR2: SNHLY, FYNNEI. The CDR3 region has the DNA TGTGCCAGCGCCCCGGTATCAACTAATGAAAAACTGTTTTTT. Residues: CASAPVSTNEKLFF. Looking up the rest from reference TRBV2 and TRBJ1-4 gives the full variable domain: EPEVTQTPSHQVTQMGQEVILRCVPISNHLYFYWYRQILGQKVEFLVSFYNNEISEKSEIFDDQFSVERPDGSNFTLKIRSTKLEDSAMYFCASAPVSTNEKLFFGSGTQLSVL.

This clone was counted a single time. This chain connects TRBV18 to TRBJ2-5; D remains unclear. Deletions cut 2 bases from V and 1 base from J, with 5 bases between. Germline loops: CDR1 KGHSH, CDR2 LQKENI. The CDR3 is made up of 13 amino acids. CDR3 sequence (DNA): TGTGCCAGCTCACCAGCCAGCCAAGAGACCCAGTACTTC. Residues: CASSPASQETQYF.

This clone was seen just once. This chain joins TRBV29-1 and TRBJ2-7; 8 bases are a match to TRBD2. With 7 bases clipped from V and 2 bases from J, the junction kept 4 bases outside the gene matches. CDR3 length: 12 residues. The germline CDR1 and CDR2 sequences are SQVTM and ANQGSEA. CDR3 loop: CSGSSGTYEQYF. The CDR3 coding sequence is TGCAGCGGTAGTAGCGGGACCTACGAGCAGTACTTC.